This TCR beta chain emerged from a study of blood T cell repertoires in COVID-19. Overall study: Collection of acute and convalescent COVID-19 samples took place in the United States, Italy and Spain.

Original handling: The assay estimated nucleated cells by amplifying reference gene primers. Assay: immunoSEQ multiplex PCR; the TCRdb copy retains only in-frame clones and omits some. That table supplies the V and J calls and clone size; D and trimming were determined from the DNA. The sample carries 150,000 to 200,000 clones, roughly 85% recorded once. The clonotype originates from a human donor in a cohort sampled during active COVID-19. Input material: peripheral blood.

CDR3 loop: CASSFILLSYEQYF. CDR3 DNA sequence: TGTGCCAGCAGCTTTATACTCCTCTCCTACGAGCAGTACTTC. V gene TRBV7-8 combines with J gene TRBJ2-7; D gene ambiguous. With 3 bases removed from V and 0 bases from J, the gap between germline ends came to 9 bases. The CDR3 has 14 amino acids. CDR1 and CDR2 (germline): SGHVS, FQNEAQ.